The rows below give T cell receptor beta chains drawn from one sample of a study of human T cells and chemical hapten exposure. Using its own MiXCR run on the RACE reads, TCRdb lists one record per CDR3 protein. The data contain 44,000 or so distinct CDR3 sequences, about 4% of them seen just once; the ten biggest clones take up 4.5% to 6.5%. Sequenced: whole blood. These receptors all stem from a human donor in good health. Some clones in this sample may be carry-over from other donors' samples. Each CDR3 is given with its conserved first and last residue. The D gene is left open where the match is weak. Size tells how often a clone was seen (once, few, many) or the class of an expanded clone, and some rows leave it out.

d_call: .
cdr3_length: 15
clone_size: few
j_call: TRBJ2-7
v_call: TRBV28
cdr3_aa: CASSLLDRAGDEQYF
cdr3_nt: TGTGCCAGCAGTTTACTAGACAGAGCCGGGGACGAGCAGTACTTC

d_call: TRBD1
cdr3_length: 13
clone_size: many
j_call: TRBJ1-1
v_call: TRBV5-1
cdr3_aa: CASSWQGDTEAFF
cdr3_nt: TGCGCCAGCAGCTGGCAGGGGGACACTGAAGCTTTCTTT

d_call: .
cdr3_length: 13
clone_size: many
j_call: TRBJ2-1
v_call: TRBV27
cdr3_aa: CASSLSSPTEQFF
cdr3_nt: TGTGCCAGCAGTTTATCCTCCCCAACTGAGCAGTTCTTC

d_call: .
cdr3_length: 13
clone_size: many
j_call: TRBJ1-1
v_call: TRBV25-1
cdr3_aa: CASSGQGYTEAFF
cdr3_nt: TGTGCCAGCAGTGGGCAGGGGTACACTGAAGCTTTCTTT

d_call: .
cdr3_length: 14
clone_size: few
j_call: TRBJ1-1
v_call: TRBV27
cdr3_aa: CASSLGAMNTEAFF
cdr3_nt: TGTGCCAGCAGTTTAGGGGCTATGAACACTGAAGCTTTCTTT

d_call: TRBD1
cdr3_length: 17
clone_size: many
j_call: TRBJ2-2
v_call: TRBV9
cdr3_aa: CASSITTGGTYTGELFF
cdr3_nt: TGTGCCAGCAGCATTACGACAGGGGGCACGTATACCGGGGAGCTGTTTTTT

d_call: TRBD2
cdr3_length: 18
clone_size: many
j_call: TRBJ2-3
v_call: TRBV6-1
cdr3_aa: CAAVPPGLAGVLTDTQYF
cdr3_nt: TGTGCAGCAGTTCCCCCGGGACTAGCGGGAGTACTCACAGATACGCAGTATTTT

d_call: .
cdr3_length: 17
clone_size: .
j_call: TRBJ2-7
v_call: TRBV6-6
cdr3_aa: CASSYSNGTPNPYEQYF
cdr3_nt: TGTGCCAGCAGTTACTCAAACGGAACTCCGAACCCCTACGAGCAGTACTTC

d_call: TRBD2
cdr3_length: 15
clone_size: many
j_call: TRBJ2-7
v_call: TRBV4-1
cdr3_aa: CASSHGTSGSYEQYF
cdr3_nt: TGCGCCAGCAGCCATGGGACTAGCGGGAGTTACGAGCAGTACTTC

d_call: .
cdr3_length: 16
clone_size: many
j_call: TRBJ1-5
v_call: TRBV20-1
cdr3_aa: CSARGETTRSNQPQHF
cdr3_nt: TGCAGTGCTAGAGGGGAGACAACGAGGAGCAATCAGCCCCAGCATTTT

d_call: .
cdr3_length: 13
clone_size: many
j_call: TRBJ2-2
v_call: TRBV14
cdr3_aa: CASSHLWTGELFF
cdr3_nt: TGTGCCAGCAGCCATCTTTGGACCGGGGAGCTGTTTTTT

d_call: .
cdr3_length: 14
clone_size: many
j_call: TRBJ1-2
v_call: TRBV14
cdr3_aa: CASSQEPGIYGYTF
cdr3_nt: TGTGCCAGCAGCCAAGAACCGGGGATCTATGGCTACACCTTC

d_call: .
cdr3_length: 14
clone_size: .
j_call: TRBJ1-3
v_call: TRBV18
cdr3_aa: CASSPQESGNTIYF
cdr3_nt: TGTGCCAGCTCACCACAGGAGAGTGGAAACACCATATATTTT

d_call: TRBD1
cdr3_length: 15
clone_size: few
j_call: TRBJ1-6
v_call: TRBV6-5
cdr3_aa: CASSYLTGGNSPLHF
cdr3_nt: TGTGCCAGCAGTTACCTGACAGGGGGAAATTCACCCCTCCACTTT

d_call: .
cdr3_length: 12
clone_size: many
j_call: TRBJ1-5
v_call: TRBV29-1
cdr3_aa: CSVGTENQPQHF
cdr3_nt: TGCAGCGTTGGGACGGAGAATCAGCCCCAGCATTTT

d_call: .
cdr3_length: 15
clone_size: many
j_call: TRBJ2-5
v_call: TRBV28
cdr3_aa: CASSSVGVYRETQYF
cdr3_nt: TGTGCCAGCAGCTCGGTAGGGGTATATAGAGAGACCCAGTACTTC

d_call: .
cdr3_length: 13
clone_size: many
j_call: TRBJ2-2
v_call: TRBV29-1
cdr3_aa: CSVDSRDTGELFF
cdr3_nt: TGCAGCGTCGATTCCCGGGACACCGGGGAGCTGTTTTTT

d_call: .
cdr3_length: 12
clone_size: many
j_call: TRBJ1-1
v_call: TRBV24-1
cdr3_aa: CATSDRPQGAFF
cdr3_nt: TGTGCCACCAGTGATCGACCCCAGGGAGCTTTCTTT

d_call: TRBD1
cdr3_length: 12
clone_size: .
j_call: TRBJ2-7
v_call: TRBV5-1
cdr3_aa: CASSLQGNQQYF
cdr3_nt: TGCGCCAGCAGCCTACAGGGGAACCAGCAGTACTTC

d_call: .
cdr3_length: 13
clone_size: many
j_call: TRBJ2-3
v_call: TRBV1
cdr3_aa: CTSSPPGYDTQYF
cdr3_nt: TGCACCAGCAGCCCCCCAGGATACGATACGCAGTATTTT

d_call: TRBD1
cdr3_length: 16
clone_size: few
j_call: TRBJ1-5
v_call: TRBV6-5
cdr3_aa: CASRPDRGMSNQPQHF
cdr3_nt: TGTGCCAGCAGGCCGGACAGGGGGATGAGCAATCAGCCCCAGCATTTT

d_call: TRBD2
cdr3_length: 19
clone_size: few
j_call: TRBJ2-3
v_call: TRBV25-1
cdr3_aa: CASSLGVQLAGGPPDTQYF
cdr3_nt: TGTGCCAGCAGTCTCGGGGTTCAACTAGCGGGAGGGCCCCCAGATACGCAGTATTTT

d_call: .
cdr3_length: 12
clone_size: .
j_call: TRBJ2-1
v_call: TRBV3-1
cdr3_aa: CASSQVSSEQFF
cdr3_nt: TGTGCCAGCAGCCAAGTTAGCAGTGAGCAGTTCTTC

d_call: .
cdr3_length: 15
clone_size: many
j_call: TRBJ2-7
v_call: TRBV11-2
cdr3_aa: CASSSSPYFTYEQYF
cdr3_nt: TGTGCCAGCAGCTCCTCCCCTTACTTCACCTACGAGCAGTACTTC

d_call: .
cdr3_length: 17
clone_size: many
j_call: TRBJ1-1
v_call: TRBV12-3/TRBV12-4
cdr3_aa: CASSLEDSGAMNTEAFF
cdr3_nt: TGTGCCAGCAGTTTAGAGGACAGTGGGGCAATGAACACTGAAGCTTTCTTT

d_call: .
cdr3_length: 14
clone_size: many
j_call: TRBJ1-3
v_call: TRBV12-3/TRBV12-4
cdr3_aa: CASRIHGGGNTIYF
cdr3_nt: TGTGCCAGCAGGATACACGGAGGTGGAAACACCATATATTTT

d_call: .
cdr3_length: 14
clone_size: many
j_call: TRBJ2-3
v_call: TRBV11-2
cdr3_aa: CASSPTGDTDTQYF
cdr3_nt: TGTGCCAGCAGCCCGACGGGAGATACCGATACGCAGTATTTT

d_call: .
cdr3_length: 16
clone_size: many
j_call: TRBJ2-3
v_call: TRBV13
cdr3_aa: CASSPTVGPVTDTQYF
cdr3_nt: TGTGCCAGCAGCCCCACCGTAGGACCCGTCACAGATACGCAGTATTTT

d_call: .
cdr3_length: 17
clone_size: many
j_call: TRBJ1-2
v_call: TRBV27
cdr3_aa: CASRNLSTGLANYGYTF
cdr3_nt: TGTGCCAGCAGAAACTTATCCACAGGGCTAGCTAACTATGGCTACACCTTC

d_call: .
cdr3_length: 14
clone_size: many
j_call: TRBJ1-1
v_call: TRBV6-2/TRBV6-3
cdr3_aa: CASSTWTGKTEAFF
cdr3_nt: TGTGCCAGCAGTACCTGGACGGGGAAGACTGAAGCTTTCTTT

d_call: TRBD1
cdr3_length: 13
clone_size: many
j_call: TRBJ2-5
v_call: TRBV29-1
cdr3_aa: CSVMTGAQETQYF
cdr3_nt: TGCAGCGTGATGACAGGGGCTCAGGAGACCCAGTACTTC

d_call: .
cdr3_length: 13
clone_size: many
j_call: TRBJ1-4
v_call: TRBV2
cdr3_aa: CASRDMATEKLFF
cdr3_nt: TGTGCCAGCAGGGACATGGCCACCGAAAAACTGTTTTTT

d_call: .
cdr3_length: 12
clone_size: many
j_call: TRBJ2-7
v_call: TRBV30
cdr3_aa: CAWNLGTYEQYF
cdr3_nt: TGTGCCTGGAATCTAGGGACCTACGAGCAGTACTTC

d_call: TRBD2
cdr3_length: 17
clone_size: many
j_call: TRBJ2-7
v_call: TRBV3-1
cdr3_aa: CASSPGTSGREPYEQYF
cdr3_nt: TGTGCCAGCAGCCCCGGGACTAGCGGGAGAGAACCCTACGAGCAGTACTTC

d_call: .
cdr3_length: 18
clone_size: .
j_call: TRBJ1-4
v_call: TRBV5-5
cdr3_aa: CASSSMQGWMSTNEKLFF
cdr3_nt: TGTGCCAGCAGCTCGATGCAGGGATGGATGTCAACTAATGAAAAACTGTTTTTT

d_call: .
cdr3_length: 17
clone_size: many
j_call: TRBJ1-5
v_call: TRBV28
cdr3_aa: CASTRPGRTYSNQPQHF
cdr3_nt: TGTGCCAGCACACGCCCCGGCAGGACATATAGCAATCAGCCCCAGCATTTT

d_call: .
cdr3_length: 12
clone_size: many
j_call: TRBJ2-7
v_call: TRBV29-1
cdr3_aa: CSAGVGANEQYF
cdr3_nt: TGCAGCGCTGGGGTGGGGGCCAACGAGCAGTACTTC